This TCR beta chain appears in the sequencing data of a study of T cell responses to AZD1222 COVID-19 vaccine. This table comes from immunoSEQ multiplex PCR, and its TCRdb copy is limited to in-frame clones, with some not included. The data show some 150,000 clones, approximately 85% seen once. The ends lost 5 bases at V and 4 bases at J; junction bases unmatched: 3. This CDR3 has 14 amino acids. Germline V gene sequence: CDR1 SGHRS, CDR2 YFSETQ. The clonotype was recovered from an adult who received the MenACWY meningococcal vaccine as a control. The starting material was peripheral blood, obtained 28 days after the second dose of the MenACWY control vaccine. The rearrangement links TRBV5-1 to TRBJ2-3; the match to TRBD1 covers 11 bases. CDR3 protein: CASRRTGGPDTQYF. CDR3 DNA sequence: TGCGCCAGCAGGAGGACAGGGGGCCCAGATACGCAGTATTTT.